The rows below give T cell receptor beta chains drawn from one sample of a study of blood T cells in healthy people across ages. TCRdb reprocessed the 5' RACE reads via MiXCR and lists one record per CDR3 protein. The table records hundreds of thousands of distinct CDR3 sequences, about half of them present only once. The sequencing input was blood. All receptors derive from a man between 60 and 70 years old in good health. Each CDR3 is given with its conserved first and last residue. D genes are given only for firm matches. For some rows the clone size is stated as once, few or many, or as a class when expanded; others skip it.

.,.,TRBV2,TRBJ2-7,CASRKEYEQYF,TGTGCCAGCAGGAAGGAATACGAGCAGTACTTC
.,.,TRBV3-1,TRBJ2-6,CASSQESKGRGANVLTF,TGTGCCAGCAGCCAAGAAAGTAAGGGAAGGGGGGCCAACGTCCTGACTTTC
.,TRBD2,TRBV7-3,TRBJ2-5,CASSLSGSPTTQYF,TGTGCCAGCAGCCTTAGCGGGAGCCCCACGACCCAGTACTTC
.,.,TRBV27,TRBJ2-3,CATRDRTNTQYF,TGTGCCACCCGGGACCGCACTAATACGCAGTATTTT
.,.,TRBV29-1,TRBJ2-7,CSVEGGAYEQYF,TGCAGCGTTGAAGGCGGGGCCTACGAGCAGTACTTC
.,.,TRBV20-1,TRBJ1-2,CSARVAGMGGYTF,TGCAGTGCTAGAGTAGCGGGGATGGGTGGCTACACCTTC
medium-sized,.,TRBV2,TRBJ2-3,CASSLAGTDTQYF,TGCGCCAGCAGCTTGGCGGGCACAGATACGCAGTATTTT
.,.,TRBV18,TRBJ2-1,CASSGARGPYNEQFF,TGTGCCAGCTCAGGGGCTCGGGGACCCTACAATGAGCAGTTCTTC
.,.,TRBV28,TRBJ1-5,CASSSFRINSNQPQHF,TGTGCCAGCAGTTCATTCCGGATTAATAGCAATCAGCCCCAGCATTTT
.,TRBD1,TRBV6-5,TRBJ2-1,CASSYRGQVNNKQFF,TGTGCCAGCAGTTACCGGGGACAGGTTAACAACAAGCAGTTCTTC
once,TRBD2,TRBV20-1,TRBJ2-7,CSARSGRWLDEQYF,TGCAGTGCTCGTAGCGGGAGGTGGCTTGACGAGCAGTACTTC
.,TRBD2,TRBV20-1,TRBJ2-5,CSARGGVAGRKTQYF,TGCAGTGCTAGGGGGGGAGTAGCGGGGAGGAAGACCCAGTACTTC
few,.,TRBV7-3,TRBJ2-7,CASSPSHGPGEQYF,TGTGCCAGCAGCCCATCCCATGGTCCGGGCGAGCAGTACTTC
.,.,TRBV19,TRBJ2-1,CASTPRGTQRRDEQFF,TGTGCCAGTACCCCGAGGGGGACACAAAGGAGGGATGAGCAGTTCTTC
.,.,TRBV6-2/TRBV6-3,TRBJ2-1,CASSALSGGSFHNEQFF,TGTGCCAGCAGCGCCCTCTCCGGAGGGAGTTTCCACAATGAGCAGTTCTTC
.,TRBD2,TRBV20-1,TRBJ2-7,CSAREGLAGVQGEQYF,TGCAGTGCTAGAGAAGGGCTGGCGGGAGTCCAAGGAGAGCAGTACTTC
many,.,TRBV6-6,TRBJ1-4,CASSRDFNEKLFF,TGTGCCAGCAGCCGGGACTTCAATGAAAAACTGTTTTTT
.,TRBD1,TRBV6-1,TRBJ2-7,CASSKDRGLYEQYF,TGTGCCAGCAGTAAGGACAGGGGGCTCTACGAGCAGTACTTC
.,TRBD2,TRBV24-1,TRBJ2-5,CATSALAGDMETQYF,TGTGCCACCAGTGCTCTAGCGGGAGATATGGAGACCCAGTACTTC
few,TRBD1,TRBV27,TRBJ1-2,CASKTGDFYGYTF,TGTGCCAGTAAGACAGGGGACTTTTATGGCTACACCTTC
.,.,TRBV21-1,TRBJ2-2,CASSKRPYTGELFF,TGTGCCAGCAGCAAACGCCCCTACACCGGGGAGCTGTTTTTT
.,.,TRBV6-5,TRBJ1-1,CASIPSTGGVTEAFF,TGTGCCAGCATCCCCTCCACGGGTGGGGTGACTGAAGCTTTCTTT
few,.,TRBV2,TRBJ2-3,CASSALAHTDTQYF,TGTGCCAGCAGTGCACTAGCCCATACAGATACGCAGTATTTT
.,TRBD2,TRBV5-1,TRBJ2-1,CASSLKAAGGPSNEQFF,TGCGCCAGCAGCTTGAAGGCTGCGGGAGGGCCCTCCAATGAGCAGTTCTTC
.,.,TRBV5-1,TRBJ2-7,CASSPRYGQPPYEQYF,TGCGCCAGCAGCCCCCGGTACGGACAGCCTCCCTACGAGCAGTACTTC
.,.,TRBV6-1,TRBJ2-3,CASSEISRGGANTQYF,TGTGCCAGCAGTGAAATTAGTCGAGGGGGGGCCAATACGCAGTATTTT
.,TRBD1,TRBV20-1,TRBJ2-7,CSARAVQGALTEQYF,TGCAGTGCTAGAGCCGTACAGGGGGCGTTAACCGAGCAGTACTTC
.,TRBD2,TRBV7-2,TRBJ2-2,CASNIRPGGNTGELFF,TGTGCCAGCAACATAAGGCCGGGAGGAAACACCGGGGAGCTGTTTTTT
.,.,TRBV7-9,TRBJ2-4,CASSPGRRNIQYF,TGTGCCAGCAGCCCGGGACGGCGAAACATTCAGTACTTC
.,.,TRBV6-5,TRBJ2-1,CASSYSGVLLGNEQFF,TGTGCCAGCAGTTACTCTGGGGTCTTACTAGGGAATGAGCAGTTCTTC
.,.,TRBV12-3/TRBV12-4,TRBJ2-1,CASSLMSYNEQFF,TGTGCCAGCAGTTTGATGAGCTACAATGAGCAGTTCTTC
.,.,TRBV6-1,TRBJ2-3,CASSEALREPADTQYF,TGTGCCAGCAGCGAAGCGCTGCGTGAACCCGCAGATACGCAGTATTTT
.,TRBD2,TRBV20-1,TRBJ2-7,CSATTQEREAYEQYF,TGCAGTGCTACCACTCAAGAGCGGGAGGCTTACGAGCAGTACTTC
.,.,TRBV2,TRBJ2-3,CASSETGYTDTQYF,TGTGCCAGCAGTGAAACAGGTTACACAGATACGCAGTATTTT
.,.,TRBV20-1,TRBJ2-4,CSARGLAPAQYF,TGCAGTGCTAGAGGGCTAGCCCCAGCGCAGTACTTC
once,.,TRBV29-1,TRBJ2-7,CSVRRDSYDEQYF,TGCAGCGTGAGGCGGGACAGTTACGACGAGCAGTACTTC
.,.,TRBV20-1,TRBJ1-2,CSARDGVNYGYTF,TGCAGTGCTAGAGATGGGGTTAACTATGGCTACACCTTC
.,.,TRBV20-1,TRBJ2-7,CSARDLGLPHEQYF,TGCAGTGCTAGAGATTTAGGACTACCCCACGAGCAGTACTTC
.,TRBD2,TRBV4-2,TRBJ2-2,CASSPVAGDDTGELFF,TGTGCCAGCAGCCCTGTAGCGGGAGATGACACCGGGGAGCTGTTTTTT
.,.,TRBV29-1,TRBJ2-7,CSVSGGSTNEQYF,TGCAGCGTTTCCGGGGGCAGCACAAATGAGCAGTACTTC
.,TRBD1,TRBV7-2,TRBJ2-7,CASSRDRISYNEQYF,TGTGCCAGCAGCAGGGACAGAATCTCCTACAATGAGCAGTACTTC
few,TRBD2,TRBV18,TRBJ2-1,CASSPPHGAGSGSDEQFF,TGTGCCAGCTCACCACCGCACGGGGCTGGTAGCGGGAGCGATGAGCAGTTCTTC
.,.,TRBV6-2/TRBV6-3,TRBJ1-1,CASWAGAEAFF,TGTGCCAGCTGGGCCGGCGCTGAAGCTTTCTTT
.,TRBD2,TRBV3-1,TRBJ2-3,CASSQGSGSSTDTQYF,TGTGCCAGCAGCCAAGGAAGCGGGAGTAGCACAGATACGCAGTATTTT
few,.,TRBV4-2,TRBJ2-6,CASSQDRESGANVLTF,TGTGCCAGCAGCCAAGATAGGGAATCTGGGGCCAACGTCCTGACTTTC
.,TRBD2,TRBV5-6,TRBJ2-1,CASSLFSGGYNEQFF,TGTGCCAGCAGCTTATTTAGCGGGGGCTACAATGAGCAGTTCTTC
.,TRBD2,TRBV10-3,TRBJ2-5,CAIGGGGSETQYF,TGTGCCATCGGCGGCGGGGGGTCGGAGACCCAGTACTTC
many,TRBD1,TRBV20-1,TRBJ1-1,CSATEQGGSGSTEAFF,TGCAGTGCTACGGAACAGGGGGGGAGTGGATCCACTGAAGCTTTCTTT
few,.,TRBV29-1,TRBJ2-5,CSFGAGRETQYF,TGCAGCTTTGGGGCAGGGAGGGAGACCCAGTACTTC
few,.,TRBV29-1,TRBJ2-3,CSVDSGVGTTLTDTQYF,TGCAGCGTTGATTCAGGGGTGGGGACTACACTCACAGATACGCAGTATTTT
few,.,TRBV7-2,TRBJ2-3,CASSRLVADTQYF,TGTGCCAGCAGCCGACTAGTTGCCGATACGCAGTATTTT
.,TRBD1,TRBV5-1,TRBJ1-2,CASSPHAQGGYGYTF,TGCGCCAGCAGCCCTCACGCGCAGGGGGGGTATGGCTACACCTTC
few,TRBD2,TRBV20-1,TRBJ2-7,CSARGASGGTYEQYF,TGCAGTGCTAGAGGGGCTAGCGGGGGGACCTACGAGCAGTACTTC
many,.,TRBV3-1,TRBJ2-7,CASSQAPRAPEYF,TGTGCCAGCAGCCAAGCGCCGCGGGCCCCCGAGTACTTC
.,TRBD2,TRBV3-1,TRBJ2-2,CASSQIAGSAGELFF,TGTGCCAGCAGCCAAATAGCGGGGTCAGCCGGGGAGCTGTTTTTT